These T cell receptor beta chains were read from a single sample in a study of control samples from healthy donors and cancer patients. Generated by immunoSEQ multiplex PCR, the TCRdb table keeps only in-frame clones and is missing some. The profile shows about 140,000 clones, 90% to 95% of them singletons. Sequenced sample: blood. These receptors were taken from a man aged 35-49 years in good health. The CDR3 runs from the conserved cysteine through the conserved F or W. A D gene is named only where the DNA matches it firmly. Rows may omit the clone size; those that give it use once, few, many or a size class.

TGTGCCAGCAGCTTACCAGGGGGGCCCAATCAGCCCCAGCATTTT CASSLPGGPNQPQHF TRBJ1-5 TRBD1 . TRBV7-9
TGTGCCAGCAGCCCCAACACCGGGGAGCTGTTTTTT CASSPNTGELFF TRBJ2-2 . . TRBV9
TGTGCCAGCAGCCAAGTTGGGTCCGAGCAGTACTTC CASSQVGSEQYF TRBJ2-7 . . TRBV14
TGTGCCACCAGCGATGGGACAGTTACCTATGGCTACACCTTC CATSDGTVTYGYTF TRBJ1-2 TRBD1 . TRBV24-1
TGTGCCATCAGTGACGGACTAGCGGGCGGCAATGAGCAGTTCTTC CAISDGLAGGNEQFF TRBJ2-1 TRBD2 . TRBV10-3
TGTGCCACCAGCAGAGCGTCGAAGACTGAAGCTTTCTTT CATSRASKTEAFF TRBJ1-1 . . TRBV15
TGTGCCACCAGTGAACCACCGGGACGGGGGGGGAGCAAAAACATTCAGTACTTC CATSEPPGRGGSKNIQYF TRBJ2-4 TRBD2 . TRBV24-1
TGTGCCAGCAGCCCAGAGGACTTCACAGATACGCAGTATTTT CASSPEDFTDTQYF TRBJ2-3 . . TRBV7-9
TGTGCCAGCAGTTATCGGGACACAACCTTCCAAGAGACCCAGTACTTC CASSYRDTTFQETQYF TRBJ2-5 . once TRBV6-2/TRBV6-3
TGTGCCAGTAGTTGGGGGGACTCCTACGAGCAGTACTTC CASSWGDSYEQYF TRBJ2-7 . . TRBV19
TGTGCCAGCAGTGAAGCTCAGCCCCAGCATTTT CASSEAQPQHF TRBJ1-5 . once TRBV6-1
TGTGCCAGCACCATATCAGGACAGGGTGAATATGGCTACACCTTC CASTISGQGEYGYTF TRBJ1-2 TRBD1 . TRBV6-5
TGTGCTAGTGGTCACGATCAGGGGGCAGCTTTCTTT CASGHDQGAAFF TRBJ1-1 TRBD1 once TRBV12-5
TGTGCCAGCAGCGTAGCTACAGCCGGTGCAGGGAGTAATGAAAAACTGTTTTTT CASSVATAGAGSNEKLFF TRBJ1-4 . . TRBV9
TGTGCCAGCAGTTTATTGGACGGAAATAATTCACCCCTCCACTTT CASSLLDGNNSPLHF TRBJ1-6 . . TRBV28
TGTGCCAGCAGCTCGGGGACAGATTCTAGCACAGATACGCAGTATTTT CASSSGTDSSTDTQYF TRBJ2-3 TRBD1 . TRBV7-6
TGTGCCAGCAGCTTGGGACTAGCGGGGGTGACCGGGGAGCTGTTTTTT CASSLGLAGVTGELFF TRBJ2-2 TRBD2 . TRBV5-6
TGTGCCACCAGTCCATCTGCCCACAGCTCTGGAAACACCATATATTTT CATSPSAHSSGNTIYF TRBJ1-3 . . TRBV24-1
TGTGCCAGCAGTTCCTCGGAGGGAAGGGGCAATAATCAGCCCCAGCATTTT CASSSSEGRGNNQPQHF TRBJ1-5 . . TRBV28
TGTGCCAGCAGCATAGGGAGATGGAACACCATATATTTT CASSIGRWNTIYF TRBJ1-3 . . TRBV12-3/TRBV12-4
TGTGCCAGCAGACCGGGACAGGCTACCTACGAGCAGTACTTC CASRPGQATYEQYF TRBJ2-7 TRBD1 . TRBV6-5
TGTGCCAGCAGCCAAGATTTGGGTTATGGCTACACCTTC CASSQDLGYGYTF TRBJ1-2 . . TRBV3-1/TRBV3-2
TGTGCCAGCCTCCAGGGACAGGGTAAGCCGGGGGATATGAACACTGAAGCTTTCTTT CASLQGQGKPGDMNTEAFF TRBJ1-1 TRBD1 . TRBV19
TGCGCCAGCAGCCAGTGGGGGGGATATGGCTACACCTTC CASSQWGGYGYTF TRBJ1-2 . . TRBV4-1
TGTGCCAGCAGTTATTTAGGACTTTCGAACACTGAAGCTTTCTTT CASSYLGLSNTEAFF TRBJ1-1 . . TRBV6-5
TGTGCCAGCAGCCACACTAGCGGGGCCACAGATACGCAGTATTTT CASSHTSGATDTQYF TRBJ2-3 TRBD2 . TRBV6-5
TGTGCCAGCAGCTTAGGGCAGGGGAACACTGAAGCTTTCTTT CASSLGQGNTEAFF TRBJ1-1 . . TRBV7-2
TGTGCCAGCAGTCTACCCGGGACAAGCACCTACGAGCAGTACTTC CASSLPGTSTYEQYF TRBJ2-7 . . TRBV14
TGTGCCAGCAGCGTAAAGGGGGTCGGACGACCCTACGAGCAGTACTTC CASSVKGVGRPYEQYF TRBJ2-7 . . TRBV9
TGTGCCACCAGTGATTTGGAAGAAACTGAAGCTTTCTTT CATSDLEETEAFF TRBJ1-1 . . TRBV24-1
TGTGCCAGCAGCCAAGTCGGGGGATTCCCCTATGGCTACACCTTC CASSQVGGFPYGYTF TRBJ1-2 . . TRBV4-2
TGTGCCAGCAGCTTACAGGGGAGTGTAAAGACCCAGTACTTC CASSLQGSVKTQYF TRBJ2-5 . once TRBV13
TGTGCCAGCAGTTTATCGCGGGCTGGGGCCAACGTCCTGACTTTC CASSLSRAGANVLTF TRBJ2-6 . . TRBV27
TGTGCCTGGAGTGTCAGGGGAACCACGAACCCTGAAGCTTTCTTT CAWSVRGTTNPEAFF TRBJ1-1 . . TRBV30
TGCGCCAGCAGCTTGGGGGTAGGGTCTGGGGCCAACGTCCTGACTTTC CASSLGVGSGANVLTF TRBJ2-6 . once TRBV5-1
TGTGCCAGCAGCCCAGCGACAGGGCAGAGGACTGAAGCTTTCTTT CASSPATGQRTEAFF TRBJ1-1 TRBD1 . TRBV5-4
TGTGCCAGCAGCCAGACTAGCTTCCCCCAAGAGACCCAGTACTTC CASSQTSFPQETQYF TRBJ2-5 TRBD2 . TRBV2
TGTGCCAGCAGCCCGAGGACAGGGGCGTATCGCAATGAGCAGTTCTTC CASSPRTGAYRNEQFF TRBJ2-1 TRBD1 . TRBV9
TGTGCCAGCAGCTTACTATGGGGCCCTAGCAATCAGCCCCAGCATTTT CASSLLWGPSNQPQHF TRBJ1-5 . . TRBV5-6
TGTGCCAGCAGCCCCCCTAGCGGGTGGGGAGATACGCAGTATTTT CASSPPSGWGDTQYF TRBJ2-3 TRBD2 . TRBV4-2
TGTGCCAGCAGTTTAAGCGGGAGAAGATACAATGAGCAGTTCTTC CASSLSGRRYNEQFF TRBJ2-1 TRBD2 few TRBV27
TGTGCCAGCAGCGGGAACTCCCAAGAGACCCAGTACTTC CASSGNSQETQYF TRBJ2-5 . . TRBV9
TGTGCCAGCAGCCAGATGACAGGGCTGGGGAATGAGCAGTTCTTC CASSQMTGLGNEQFF TRBJ2-1 TRBD1 . TRBV3-1/TRBV3-2
TGTGCCAGCAGCTTGGTAGGGAATCAGCCCCAGCATTTT CASSLVGNQPQHF TRBJ1-5 . once TRBV5-4
TGTGCCACCAGCTACCCAATGGCTGACTTTAGCACAGATACGCAGTATTTT CATSYPMADFSTDTQYF TRBJ2-3 . . TRBV15
TGTGCCAGCAGCACCGGGGACAGCAGGAATCAGCCCCAGCATTTT CASSTGDSRNQPQHF TRBJ1-5 TRBD1 . TRBV27
TGTGCCAGCAGTTTATCCGGGACGCACTTTCCCTCAGCCAAAAACATTCAGTACTTC CASSLSGTHFPSAKNIQYF TRBJ2-4 . . TRBV28
TGTGCCAGCAGCTTGACCCGACTAGCGGGAGGGGATGAGCAGTTCTTC CASSLTRLAGGDEQFF TRBJ2-1 TRBD2 . TRBV7-9
TGTGCCAGCAGTTTACCGGGACAGGCAGATACGCAGTATTTT CASSLPGQADTQYF TRBJ2-3 TRBD1 once TRBV27
TGTGCCAGCAGTCTTTGGACAGGGGCCCAGTACTTC CASSLWTGAQYF TRBJ2-4 TRBD1 . TRBV6-5
TGTGCCAGCAGTAAAGCGGGAGGCACAGATACGCAGTATTTT CASSKAGGTDTQYF TRBJ2-3 TRBD2 . TRBV6-4
TGTGCCAGCAGCCCATACCGGGACAGCTACGAGCAGTACTTC CASSPYRDSYEQYF TRBJ2-7 TRBD1 . TRBV6-5
TGTGCCAGCAGCTCAACAGGGGGCGGAGAGACCCAGTACTTC CASSSTGGGETQYF TRBJ2-5 TRBD1 . TRBV5-4
TGTGCCAGCAGTCCTGGGACAGGGTTTGAAGCTTTCTTT CASSPGTGFEAFF TRBJ1-1 TRBD1 . TRBV28
TGTGCCAGCAGTAATGGACTGCTGAACACTGAAGCTTTCTTT CASSNGLLNTEAFF TRBJ1-1 . . TRBV6-5
TGTGCCAGCAACTTTGGGGGAGGCGCTGACGAAAAACTGTTTTTT CASNFGGGADEKLFF TRBJ1-4 . . TRBV6-5
TGTGCCAGCAGCCAAGGTCAGAGCACTAACTATGGCTACACCTTC CASSQGQSTNYGYTF TRBJ1-2 . . TRBV3-1/TRBV3-2
TGTGCCAGCAGCGTAGCTTCGGCTCCGACAGATACGCAGTATTTT CASSVASAPTDTQYF TRBJ2-3 . . TRBV9
TGTGCCAGCAGCCAGACACCGACAGGGGGGGATGAAAAACTGTTTTTT CASSQTPTGGDEKLFF TRBJ1-4 TRBD1 . TRBV4-2
TGCGCCAGCAGTGAGAATCGCGTCGAGCAGTACTTC CASSENRVEQYF TRBJ2-7 . . TRBV10-2